This TCR beta chain was documented in a study of a mutant IDH1 vaccine in newly diagnosed glioma (TCRdb year 2021). General notes on the study: Vaccination started 4-6 weeks after radiotherapy alone, or was given together with temozolomide cycles in the groups whose treatment included chemotherapy. The 32 treated patients were roughly 62% male and about 38% female, with a mean age of about 43 years. Before enrollment, most patients had been given radiochemotherapy with temozolomide as standard therapy, while the rest had received either radiotherapy alone or temozolomide alone. The week-35 safety follow-up was designated visit V12, and the week-47 end of study was designated visit V13. Six visits were used for peripheral blood collection: V03 (baseline), V05, V07, V10, V12 and V13. For exploratory analyses, fewer than 30 treated patients had longitudinal TCRB deep sequencing done wherever samples were available.

In regard to this clone: The antigen this receptor binds is unknown. Base qualities are missing; no much larger clone stands one base away.

Library generation was performed with the immunoSEQ multiplex PCR assay. Following the manufacturer's protocol, the hsTCRB Kit was used to amplify rearranged TCR beta chain sequences. TCRB libraries were sequenced on an Illumina MiSeq. Per the source publication's procedure: Demultiplexing, trimming and gene mapping were performed with the kit vendor's proprietary platform. TCRdb's version of the immuneACCESS table is confined to in-frame rearrangements and falls short of the full clone set. An unresolved V gene accounts for under half of the shortfall where checked; the remainder is of unknown origin. For V, J and clone size, that table is used; D and trimming come from the DNA. Recorded for this sample are 84,000 or so clones; approximately 80% of them occurred a single time. The ten largest clonotypes hold 4% to 5.5% of the sample. The CDR3 numbers 13 residues from cysteine through phenylalanine. Kept here is only the CDR3 DNA, which spans 39 bases and is read in frame from base 1. V loses 2 bases of germline sequence and J loses 5 bases, and the interval between the two ends is 9 bases. CDR1 and CDR2 are drawn from the germline V gene: MDHEN, SYDVKM.

The sample's time point label is to be understood as: week 47, end of study. A 20-mer mutant IDH1 peptide at 300 micrograms in Montanide made up each vaccine dose, which was injected subcutaneously together with topical imiquimod. Eight vaccinations were administered to patients in weeks 1, 3, 5, 7, 11, 15, 19 and 23, corresponding to visits V03 through V10. Newly diagnosed WHO grade 3 or 4 IDH1-mutant astrocytomas showing loss of nuclear ATRX were present in the donors. The samples were drawn from NOA16, a multicentre, single-arm, open-label phase I trial in Germany that tested a mutant IDH1 peptide vaccine in humans for the first time. The DNeasy Blood and Tissue Kit was used to extract genomic DNA from EDTA blood for TCRB sequencing. Results the study describes overall, beyond this receptor: Availability determined which PBMC samples were chosen for TCRB deep sequencing. No apparent relationship was observed between pseudoprogression and alterations in the top peripheral T cell clonotypes detected by TCRB sequencing. It was noted by the authors that analyses of patient blood samples could not be reproduced owing to sample limitations. Immune responses induced by the vaccine were seen in approximately 93% of patients across multiple MHC alleles.

The sequencing used PBMCs, collected from a glioma patient whose treatment included an IDH1 peptide vaccine. The sequence joins TRBV28 to TRBJ2-5, with the D segment identity uncertain. The TCR sequence derives from a man in his forties or fifties with glioma. The CDR3 protein sequence reads: CASSLLTGETQYF. The DNA reads as follows: TGTGCCAGCAGTTTACTCACCGGGGAGACCCAGTACTTC. The full variable domain, with segments outside the CDR3 supplied by the reference TRBV28 and TRBJ2-5 proteins, appears as DVKVTQSSRYLVKRTGEKVFLECVQDMDHENMFWYRQDPGLGLRLIYFSYDVKMKEKGDIPEGYSVSREKKERFSLILESASTNQTSMYLCASSLLTGETQYFGPGTRLLVL.